This T cell receptor beta chain stems from a study of cytomegalovirus exposure and HLA in healthy donors. Study details: A preliminary data release comprised 91 million or so unique TCRs obtained from HLA-typed donors. Study-wide findings and caveats: According to the study, roughly 160 TCR beta chains were cytomegalovirus-associated.

About this clone itself: Its antigen is not identified.

V shed 1 base, J shed 5 bases, and the junction held 0 bases outside the gene matches. This CDR3 contains 13 residues. Germline CDR1 SGHVS, CDR2 FQNEAQ. These donors, healthy bone marrow donors, were studied. The PCR contained 60 Vbeta and 13 Jbeta primers. Here immunoSEQ multiplex PCR was the method, and the copy in TCRdb shows in-frame clones only, minus some. The data contain about 60,000 clones, approximately 70% of them singletons. Material for sequencing was PBMCs. The source of this sequence is a woman aged 55-69 years in good health and CMV-seropositive. The rearrangement joins TRBV7-8 to TRBJ2-7; 9 bases fit TRBD2. CDR3 nucleotides: TGTGCCAGCAGCTTAGGACTAGCGGACGAGCAGTACTTC. Residues: CASSLGLADEQYF.